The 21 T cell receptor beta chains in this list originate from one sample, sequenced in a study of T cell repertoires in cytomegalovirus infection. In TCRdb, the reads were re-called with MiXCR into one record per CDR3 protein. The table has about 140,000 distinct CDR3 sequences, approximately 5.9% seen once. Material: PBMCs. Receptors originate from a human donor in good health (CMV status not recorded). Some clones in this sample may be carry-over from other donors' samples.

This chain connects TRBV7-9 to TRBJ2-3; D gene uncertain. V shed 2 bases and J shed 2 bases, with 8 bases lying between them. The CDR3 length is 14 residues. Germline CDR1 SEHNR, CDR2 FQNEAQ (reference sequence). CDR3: CASSLRALTDTQYF. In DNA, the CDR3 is TGTGCCAGCAGCTTAAGGGCTCTCACAGATACGCAGTATTTT.

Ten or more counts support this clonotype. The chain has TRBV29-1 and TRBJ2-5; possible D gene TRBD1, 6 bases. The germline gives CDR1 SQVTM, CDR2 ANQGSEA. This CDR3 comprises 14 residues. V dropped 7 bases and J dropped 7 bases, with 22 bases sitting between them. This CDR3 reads CSAEVPGVVGTQYF. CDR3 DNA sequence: TGCAGCGCCGAGGTTCCAGGGGTTGTCGGGACCCAGTACTTC.

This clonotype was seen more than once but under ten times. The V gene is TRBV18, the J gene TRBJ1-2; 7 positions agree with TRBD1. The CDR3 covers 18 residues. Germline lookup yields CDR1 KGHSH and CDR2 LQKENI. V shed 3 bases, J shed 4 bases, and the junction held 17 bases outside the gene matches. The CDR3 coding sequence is TGTGCCAGCTCACCGACAATTCCGGGACAGATAGGGTTCTATGGCTACACCTTC. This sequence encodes CASSPTIPGQIGFYGYTF.

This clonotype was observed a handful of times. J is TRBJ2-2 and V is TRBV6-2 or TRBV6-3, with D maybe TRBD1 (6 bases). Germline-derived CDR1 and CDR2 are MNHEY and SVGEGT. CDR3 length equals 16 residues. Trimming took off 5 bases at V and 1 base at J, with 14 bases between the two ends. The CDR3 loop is CASSPPQGQNTGELFF. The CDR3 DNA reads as TGTGCCAGCAGTCCCCCACAGGGACAGAACACCGGGGAGCTGTTTTTT.

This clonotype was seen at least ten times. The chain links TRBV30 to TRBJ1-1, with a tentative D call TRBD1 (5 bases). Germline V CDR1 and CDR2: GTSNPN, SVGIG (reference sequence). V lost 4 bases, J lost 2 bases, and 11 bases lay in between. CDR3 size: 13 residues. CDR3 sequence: CAWTQGFNTEAFF. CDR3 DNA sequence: TGTGCCTGGACCCAGGGTTTTAACACTGAAGCTTTCTTT.

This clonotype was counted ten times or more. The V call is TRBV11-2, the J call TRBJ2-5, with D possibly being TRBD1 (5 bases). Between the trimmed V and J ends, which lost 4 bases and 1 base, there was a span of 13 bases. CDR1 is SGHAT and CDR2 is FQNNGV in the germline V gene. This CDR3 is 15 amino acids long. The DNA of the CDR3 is TGTGCCAGCAGCTCCAATACAGGACCCCAAGAGACCCAGTACTTC. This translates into CASSSNTGPQETQYF.

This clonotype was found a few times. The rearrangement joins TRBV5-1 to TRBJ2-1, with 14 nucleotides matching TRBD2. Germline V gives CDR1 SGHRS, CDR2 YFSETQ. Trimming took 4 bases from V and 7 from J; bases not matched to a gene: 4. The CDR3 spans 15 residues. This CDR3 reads CASSPTSGGVNEQFF. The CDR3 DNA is TGCGCCAGCAGCCCGACTAGCGGGGGGGTAAATGAGCAGTTCTTC.

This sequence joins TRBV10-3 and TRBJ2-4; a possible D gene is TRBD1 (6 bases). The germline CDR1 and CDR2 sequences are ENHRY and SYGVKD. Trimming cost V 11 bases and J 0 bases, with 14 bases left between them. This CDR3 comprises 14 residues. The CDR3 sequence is CASGEGVAKNIQYF. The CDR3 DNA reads TGTGCCTCGGGTGAGGGGGTAGCCAAAAACATTCAGTACTTC.

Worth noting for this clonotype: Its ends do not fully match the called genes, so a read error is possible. The CDR3 DNA is TGTACCAGTAATCCGGGACATGCGGGGAACACTGAAGCTTTCTTT. Its protein is CTSNPGHAGNTEAFF. The chain is built from TRBV28 and TRBJ1-1; perhaps TRBD1 as D (6 bases). Germline V gene sequence: CDR1 MDHEN, CDR2 SYDVKM. The CDR3 is 15 amino acids.

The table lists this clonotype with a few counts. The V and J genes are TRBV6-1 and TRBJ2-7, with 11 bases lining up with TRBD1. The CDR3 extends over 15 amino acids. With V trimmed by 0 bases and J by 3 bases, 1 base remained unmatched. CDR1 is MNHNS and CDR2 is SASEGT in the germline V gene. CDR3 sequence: CASSEAGTGGYEQYF. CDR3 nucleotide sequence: TGTGCCAGCAGTGAAGCTGGGACAGGGGGCTACGAGCAGTACTTC.

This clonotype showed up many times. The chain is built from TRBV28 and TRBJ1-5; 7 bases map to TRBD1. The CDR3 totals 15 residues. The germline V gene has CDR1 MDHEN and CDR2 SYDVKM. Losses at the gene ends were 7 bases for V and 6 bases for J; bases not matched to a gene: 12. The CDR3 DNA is TGTGCCAGCAAAACGAGGGGGCACGACGGTCAGCCCCAGCATTTT. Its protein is CASKTRGHDGQPQHF.

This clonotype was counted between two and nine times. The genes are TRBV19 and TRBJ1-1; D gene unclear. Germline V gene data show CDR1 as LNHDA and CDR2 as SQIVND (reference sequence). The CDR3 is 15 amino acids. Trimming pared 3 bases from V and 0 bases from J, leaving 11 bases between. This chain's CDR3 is CASSMSWQLNTEAFF. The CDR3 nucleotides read TGTGCCAGTAGTATGTCTTGGCAGCTGAACACTGAAGCTTTCTTT.

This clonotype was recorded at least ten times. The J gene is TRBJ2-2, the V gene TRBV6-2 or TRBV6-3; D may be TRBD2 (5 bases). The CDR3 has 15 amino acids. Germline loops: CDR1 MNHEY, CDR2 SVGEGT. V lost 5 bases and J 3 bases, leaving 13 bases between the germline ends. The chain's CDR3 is CASSLGGGYTGELFF. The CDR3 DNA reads TGTGCCAGCAGTCTCGGAGGAGGTTACACCGGGGAGCTGTTTTTT.

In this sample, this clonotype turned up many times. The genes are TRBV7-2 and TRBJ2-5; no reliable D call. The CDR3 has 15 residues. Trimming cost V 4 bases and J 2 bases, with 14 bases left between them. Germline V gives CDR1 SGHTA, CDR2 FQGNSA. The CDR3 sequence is CASSSMTLPQETQYF. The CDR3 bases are TGTGCCAGCAGCTCCATGACACTACCTCAAGAGACCCAGTACTTC.

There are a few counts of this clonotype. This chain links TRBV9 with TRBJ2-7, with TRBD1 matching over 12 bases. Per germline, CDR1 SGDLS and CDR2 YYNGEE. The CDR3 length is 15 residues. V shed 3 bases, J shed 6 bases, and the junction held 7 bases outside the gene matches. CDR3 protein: CASSAAGQGAVEQYF. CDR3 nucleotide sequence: TGTGCCAGCAGCGCCGCGGGACAGGGGGCTGTCGAGCAGTACTTC.

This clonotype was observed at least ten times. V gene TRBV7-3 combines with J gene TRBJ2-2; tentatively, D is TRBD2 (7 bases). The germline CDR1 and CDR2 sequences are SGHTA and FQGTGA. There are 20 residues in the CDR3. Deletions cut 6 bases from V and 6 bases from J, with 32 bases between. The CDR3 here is CASSSIAAGAVGSVSGELFF. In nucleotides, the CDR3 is TGTGCCAGCAGTTCTATCGCGGCGGGGGCGGTGGGAAGTGTATCCGGGGAGCTGTTTTTT.

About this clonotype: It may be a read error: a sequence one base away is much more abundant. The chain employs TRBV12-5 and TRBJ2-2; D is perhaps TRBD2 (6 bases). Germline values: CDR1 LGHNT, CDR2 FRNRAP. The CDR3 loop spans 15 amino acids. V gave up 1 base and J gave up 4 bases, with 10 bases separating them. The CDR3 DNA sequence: TGTGCTAGTGGTTTGGGATCGACTAGCACCGGGGAGCTGTTTTTT. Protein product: CASGLGSTSTGELFF.

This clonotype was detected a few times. CDR3: CASSLGGANYGYTF. The CDR3 DNA reads TGTGCCAGCAGCTTAGGCGGAGCGAACTATGGCTACACCTTC. J is TRBJ1-2 and V is TRBV7-2; D remains ambiguous. CDR3 length: 14 residues. CDR1 and CDR2 from the germline V gene are SGHTA and FQGNSA. Trimming stripped 1 base from V and 2 bases from J, with 8 bases between.

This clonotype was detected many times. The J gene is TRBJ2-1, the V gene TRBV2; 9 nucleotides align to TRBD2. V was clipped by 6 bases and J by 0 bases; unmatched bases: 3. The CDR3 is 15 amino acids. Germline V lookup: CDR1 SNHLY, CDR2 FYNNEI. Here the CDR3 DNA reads TGTGCCAGCAGGGCGGGGGGGAGCTCCTACAATGAGCAGTTCTTC. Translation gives CASRAGGSSYNEQFF.

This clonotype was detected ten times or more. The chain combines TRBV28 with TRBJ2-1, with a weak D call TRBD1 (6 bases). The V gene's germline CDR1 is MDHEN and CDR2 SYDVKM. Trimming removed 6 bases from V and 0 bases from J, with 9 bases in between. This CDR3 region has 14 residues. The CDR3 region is CASSRGPSYNEQFF. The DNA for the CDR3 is TGTGCCAGCAGCAGGGGCCCCTCCTACAATGAGCAGTTCTTC.

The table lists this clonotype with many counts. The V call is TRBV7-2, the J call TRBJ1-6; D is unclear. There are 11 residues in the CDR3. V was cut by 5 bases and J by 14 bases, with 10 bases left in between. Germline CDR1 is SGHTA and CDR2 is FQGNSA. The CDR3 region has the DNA TGTGCCAGCAGCCCCTTGGGAACCCTCCACTTT. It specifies CASSPLGTLHF.